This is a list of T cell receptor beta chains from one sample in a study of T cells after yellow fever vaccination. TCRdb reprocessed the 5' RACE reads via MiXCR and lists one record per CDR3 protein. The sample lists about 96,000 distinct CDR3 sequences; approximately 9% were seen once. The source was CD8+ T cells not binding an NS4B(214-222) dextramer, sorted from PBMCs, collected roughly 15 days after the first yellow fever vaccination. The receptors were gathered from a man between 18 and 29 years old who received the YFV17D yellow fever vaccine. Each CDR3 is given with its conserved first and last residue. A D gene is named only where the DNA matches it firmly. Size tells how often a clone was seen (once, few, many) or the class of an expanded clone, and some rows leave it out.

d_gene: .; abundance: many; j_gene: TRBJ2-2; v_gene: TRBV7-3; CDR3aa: CASGVQGSTGELFF; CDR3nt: TGTGCCAGCGGTGTACAGGGTAGTACCGGGGAGCTGTTTTTT
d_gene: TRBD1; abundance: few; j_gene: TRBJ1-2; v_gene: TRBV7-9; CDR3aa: CASSGARTGGNYGYTF; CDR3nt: TGTGCCAGCAGCGGTGCTAGGACAGGGGGCAACTATGGCTACACCTTC
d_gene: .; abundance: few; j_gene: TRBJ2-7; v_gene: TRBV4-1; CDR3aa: CASSQDRTGPRTYEQYF; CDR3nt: TGCGCCAGCAGCCAAGATCGCACCGGCCCCAGGACTTACGAGCAGTACTTC
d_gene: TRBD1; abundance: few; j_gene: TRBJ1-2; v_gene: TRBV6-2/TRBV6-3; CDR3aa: CASSYPTGVGYTF; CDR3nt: TGTGCCAGCAGTTACCCGACAGGGGTTGGCTACACCTTC
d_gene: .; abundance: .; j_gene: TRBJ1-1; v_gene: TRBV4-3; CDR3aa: CASSQEITSTEAFF; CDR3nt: TGCGCCAGCAGCCAAGAAATCACGAGTACTGAAGCTTTCTTT
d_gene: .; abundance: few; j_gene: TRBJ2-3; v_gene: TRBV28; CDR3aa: CASHRGWISTDTQYF; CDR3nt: TGTGCCAGCCACCGGGGTTGGATTAGCACAGATACGCAGTATTTT
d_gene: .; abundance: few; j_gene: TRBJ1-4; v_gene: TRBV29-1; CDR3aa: CSVPGLNEKLFF; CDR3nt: TGCAGCGTGCCTGGGCTTAATGAAAAACTGTTTTTT
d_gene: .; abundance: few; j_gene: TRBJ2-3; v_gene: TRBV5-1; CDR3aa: CASSSSTLHPSTDTQYF; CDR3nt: TGCGCCAGCAGCTCTTCGACGTTGCATCCTAGCACAGATACGCAGTATTTT
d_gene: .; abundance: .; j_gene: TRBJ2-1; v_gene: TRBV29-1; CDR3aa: CSVNGDGSSYNEQFF; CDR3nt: TGCAGCGTCAACGGCGACGGAAGCTCCTACAATGAGCAGTTCTTC
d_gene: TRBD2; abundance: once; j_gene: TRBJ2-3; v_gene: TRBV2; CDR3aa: CARSRDWASGGATDTQYF; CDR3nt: TGTGCCCGCAGTCGCGACTGGGCTAGCGGGGGGGCTACAGATACGCAGTATTTT
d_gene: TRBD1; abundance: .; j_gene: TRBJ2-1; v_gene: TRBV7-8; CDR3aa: CASSLVGTGYRFF; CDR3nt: TGTGCCAGCAGCTTAGTAGGGACAGGGTATCGGTTCTTC
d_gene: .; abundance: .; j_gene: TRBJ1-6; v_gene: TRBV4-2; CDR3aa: CASSQDERYNSPLHF; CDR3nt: TGTGCCAGCAGCCAAGATGAGCGGTATAATTCACCCCTCCACTTT
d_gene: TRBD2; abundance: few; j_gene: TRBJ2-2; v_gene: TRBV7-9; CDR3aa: CASSQERGANTGELFF; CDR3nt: TGTGCCAGCAGCCAGGAGCGGGGGGCGAACACCGGGGAGCTGTTTTTT